The entry that follows covers one TCR beta chain sequence. V lost 4 bases and J lost 4, with 8 bases in between. Germline values: CDR1 SGHNT, CDR2 YENEEA. CDR3 size: 14 residues. This sample is part of a study of cytomegalovirus exposure and HLA in healthy donors. PCR amplification relied on 60 Vbeta primers (plus 13 Jbeta primers). Profiling relied on immunoSEQ multiplex PCR, and the TCRdb table lists in-frame clones only, not all of them. The repertoire holds around 300,000 clones, with approximately 85% as singletons. This sequence originates from a woman aged 40 to 50 in good health and CMV-seropositive. The V gene is TRBV11-3, the J gene TRBJ2-6; D is possibly TRBD2 (6 bases). The sample was PBMCs. CDR3 in amino acids: CASSSGRGANVLTF. CDR3 bases: TGTGCCAGCAGCTCAGGGAGGGGGGCCAACGTCCTGACTTTC.